A single sample is the source of the 22 T cell receptor beta chains below, sequenced in a study of blood T cell repertoires in COVID-19. The method was immunoSEQ multiplex PCR; TCRdb's version includes in-frame clones alone and lacks a portion of them. The top ten hold around 2.5% of the sample, which has some 200,000 clones, 80% to 90% seen once. The material sequenced was peripheral blood. The source is a man in his forties or fifties with active or convalescent COVID-19.

This clone has only one observation. The genes are TRBV11-2 and TRBJ2-5; 7 positions match TRBD1. CDR3 size: 15 residues. Germline V gene data show CDR1 as SGHAT and CDR2 as FQNNGV. The J segment lost 4 bases and the V segment lost 5 bases, leaving 10 bases of the junction unmatched. CDR3 in DNA: TGTGCCAGCAGCGTACGAGGGGGCGGAGGAGAGACCCAGTACTTC. It translates to CASSVRGGGGETQYF.

The chain uses TRBV28 and TRBJ2-1; D unclear. This CDR3 is 11 amino acids long. Germline assignment: CDR1 MDHEN and CDR2 SYDVKM. Trimming left V 6 bases short and J 10 bases short, with 10 bases between. CDR3 in DNA: TGTGCCAGCAGCAAAGCGAGCGAGCAGTTCTTC. It translates to CASSKASEQFF. The variable domain in full, completed from reference TRBV28 and TRBJ2-1, reads DVKVTQSSRYLVKRTGEKVFLECVQDMDHENMFWYRQDPGLGLRLIYFSYDVKMKEKGDIPEGYSVSREKKERFSLILESASTNQTSMYLCASSKASEQFFGPGTRLTVL.

This clone was detected ten times or more. V is TRBV11-2 and J is TRBJ2-3; 11 bases map to TRBD2. The CDR3 has 15 residues. Trimming at V came to 6 bases and at J to 2 bases, leaving 4 bases not matched to a gene. Germline V CDR1 and CDR2: SGHAT, FQNNGV. In nucleotides, the CDR3 is TGTGCCAGCAGACCGACTAGCGGGGACACAGATACGCAGTATTTT. It specifies CASRPTSGDTDTQYF. The full variable domain, rest sourced from reference TRBV11-2 and TRBJ2-3, is EAGVAQSPRYKIIEKRQSVAFWCNPISGHATLYWYQQILGQGPKLLIQFQNNGVVDDSQLPKDRFSAERLKGVDSTLKIQPAKLEDSAVYLCASRPTSGDTDTQYFGPGTRLTVL.

This rearrangement joins TRBV7-3 to TRBJ2-2; D not certain. The V end lost 3 bases, the J end lost 6 bases, and 8 bases lay between the germline ends. The CDR3 is 13 residues long. Germline V CDR1 and CDR2: SGHTA, FQGTGA. In DNA, the CDR3 is TGTGCCAGCAGCTTGACTTATTCCGGGGAGCTGTTTTTT. Encoded protein: CASSLTYSGELFF.

This chain uses TRBV11-1 with TRBJ1-1, with 10 bases fitting TRBD1. Looked up from germline, CDR1 is SGHAT and CDR2 is FQDESV (reference sequence). The V and J ends lost 3 bases and 1 base, in that order; junction bases with no gene match: 2. The CDR3 loop spans 15 amino acids. The CDR3 loop is CASSLDRGGNTEAFF. CDR3 bases: TGTGCCAGCAGCTTGGACAGGGGGGGGAACACTGAAGCTTTCTTT.

J is TRBJ2-7 and V is TRBV6-1; maybe TRBD2 (6 bases). Per germline, CDR1 MNHNS and CDR2 SASEGT. Deletions cut 11 bases from V and 3 bases from J, with 23 bases between. The CDR3 has 15 amino acids. The CDR3 DNA follows: TGTGCCTCACATGGGAGGTCCTTGGGCATCTACGAGCAGTACTTC. Its protein product is CASHGRSLGIYEQYF.

J is TRBJ1-1 and V is TRBV5-5; possible D gene TRBD1, 5 bases. The CDR3 loop spans 14 amino acids. From germline, CDR1 is SGHKS and CDR2 YYEKEE (reference sequence). Trimming removed 1 base at V and 4 bases at J, with 11 bases between. CDR3: CASSLKGGGTEAFF. The CDR3 DNA is TGTGCCAGCAGCTTGAAAGGCGGGGGCACTGAAGCTTTCTTT.

This clone occurred once. The chain recombines TRBV7-2 with TRBJ1-2; weak D call: TRBD1 (5 bases). The CDR3 is made up of 16 amino acids. V shed 0 bases and J shed 4 bases, with 15 bases lying between them. From germline, CDR1 is SGHTA and CDR2 FQGNSA. In nucleotides, the CDR3 is TGTGCCAGCAGCTTAGCTCGGAGTCAGGGCGCCTATGGCTACACCTTC. It yields the protein CASSLARSQGAYGYTF.

V and J are TRBV30 and TRBJ1-1, with TRBD1 matching over 7 bases. Trimming at V came to 4 bases and at J to 5 bases, leaving 7 bases not matched to a gene. Germline CDR1 reads GTSNPN; CDR2 reads SVGIG (reference sequence). The CDR3 extends over 13 amino acids. Here the CDR3 reads CAWNDREGTEAFF. In nucleotides, the CDR3 is TGTGCCTGGAACGACAGGGAAGGTACTGAAGCTTTCTTT. The full variable domain, with the rest looked up from reference TRBV30 and TRBJ1-1, is SQTIHQWPATLVQPVGSPLSLECTVEGTSNPNLYWYRQAAGRGLQLLFYSVGIGQISSEVPQNLSASRPQDRQFILSSKKLLLSDSGFYLCAWNDREGTEAFFGQGTRLTVV.

The rearrangement uses TRBV28 and TRBJ1-2; 8 positions agree with TRBD1. CDR1 MDHEN and CDR2 SYDVKM come from the germline V gene. J gave up 4 bases and V 5 bases, and 9 bases lay outside the gene matches. This CDR3 comprises 15 residues. In DNA, the CDR3 is TGTGCCAGCAGTCCACGGACAGGGAGTAGCTATGGCTACACCTTC. It encodes CASSPRTGSSYGYTF.

In this sample, this clone turned up once. The chain combines TRBV7-9 with TRBJ1-1, with a possible D match to TRBD1 (6 bases). The CDR3 is 12 amino acids. Germline CDR1 reads SEHNR; CDR2 reads FQNEAQ (reference sequence). With 8 bases removed from V and 4 bases from J, the gap between germline ends came to 11 bases. CDR3 amino acids: CASAGESTEAFF. CDR3 sequence (DNA): TGTGCCAGCGCAGGGGAGAGCACTGAAGCTTTCTTT.

The chain combines TRBV2 with TRBJ1-5; no reliable D call. The CDR3 consists of 15 residues. CDR1 and CDR2 from the germline V gene are SNHLY and FYNNEI. V dropped 5 bases and J dropped 4 bases, with 15 bases sitting between them. The CDR3 spells CASSSTYYPNQPQHF. The CDR3 DNA is TGTGCCAGCAGTTCTACTTACTACCCAAATCAGCCCCAGCATTTT.

V is TRBV28 and J is TRBJ1-5, with 8 bases lining up with TRBD1. V was pared by 6 bases and J by 4 bases, with 8 bases of the junction left unmatched. The length of the CDR3 is 15 residues. The germline V gene encodes CDR1 MDHEN and CDR2 SYDVKM. CDR3 in amino acids: CASRTGQGGNQPQHF. The CDR3 DNA follows: TGTGCCAGCAGAACCGGACAGGGCGGGAATCAGCCCCAGCATTTT.

The V and J genes are TRBV28 and TRBJ1-1; D might be TRBD1 (6 bases). The V end lost 5 bases, the J end lost 0 bases, and 19 bases lay between the germline ends. Per the germline V gene, CDR1 is MDHEN and CDR2 is SYDVKM. The CDR3 runs 17 residues. Written as DNA, the CDR3 is TGTGCCAGCAGTCCGAGGGGGGGCAGGGCAATGAACACTGAAGCTTTCTTT. It specifies CASSPRGGRAMNTEAFF.

J is TRBJ2-7 and V is TRBV18; no clear D. V was trimmed by 3 bases and J by 0 bases, leaving 9 bases between them. Per germline, CDR1 KGHSH and CDR2 LQKENI. This CDR3 spans 14 amino acids. Here the CDR3 reads CASSPTIGSYEQYF. CDR3 nucleotides: TGTGCCAGCTCACCGACAATAGGCTCCTACGAGCAGTACTTC.

DNA of the CDR3: TGTGCCACCAGCATACCAGGACAGTCTAGCACAGATACGCAGTATTTT. Residues: CATSIPGQSSTDTQYF. The chain carries TRBV15 and TRBJ2-3; perhaps TRBD1 as D (6 bases). The CDR3 consists of 16 residues. V lost 4 bases to trimming and J lost 0 bases, with 14 bases between them. The V gene's germline CDR1 is LNHNV and CDR2 YYDKDF (reference sequence).

J is TRBJ1-5 and V is TRBV4-1; D call uncertain. V was shortened by 0 bases and J by 4 bases, with 10 bases between the two germline ends. This CDR3 region has 15 residues. Germline loops: CDR1 MGHRA, CDR2 YSYEKL. The CDR3 DNA follows: TGCGCCAGCAGCCAAGAGCCCGGGGTGAATCAGCCCCAGCATTTT. Protein: CASSQEPGVNQPQHF.

The chain recombines TRBV11-2 with TRBJ1-2; TRBD1 might be the D (6 bases). Germline V gives CDR1 SGHAT, CDR2 FQNNGV. The CDR3 is 12 residues long. V shed 5 bases and J shed 7 bases, with 11 bases lying between them. The CDR3 reads CASSPTGSGYTF. CDR3 coding DNA: TGTGCCAGCAGCCCCACAGGGAGTGGCTACACCTTC.

This rearrangement joins TRBV2 to TRBJ1-1, with 7 positions matching TRBD1. This CDR3 is built from 13 residues. V was clipped by 4 bases and J by 6 bases; unmatched bases: 5. CDR1 is SNHLY and CDR2 is FYNNEI in the germline V gene. CDR3 bases: TGTGCCAGCAGTGGGAGGGGGCGGCCTGAAGCTTTCTTT. This encodes CASSGRGRPEAFF.

V usage is TRBV4-3 and J usage is TRBJ1-5; D remains ambiguous. Germline V gene lookup returns CDR1 LGHNA and CDR2 YSLEER. The CDR3 runs 14 residues. V gave up 4 bases and J gave up 3 bases, with 10 bases separating them. CDR3 loop: CASSPQYNNQPQHF. In nucleotides, the CDR3 is TGCGCCAGCAGCCCCCAATACAACAATCAGCCCCAGCATTTT.

The V call is TRBV7-6, the J call TRBJ2-6; D gene uncertain. This CDR3 contains 15 residues. Trimming removed 3 bases at V and 0 bases at J, with 6 bases between. The germline V gene has CDR1 SGHVS and CDR2 FNYEAQ. The CDR3: CASSFPYSGANVLTF. DNA for the CDR3: TGTGCCAGCAGCTTCCCTTACTCTGGGGCCAACGTCCTGACTTTC.

This clone has more than one count but fewer than ten. J is TRBJ1-4 and V is TRBV5-1; 9 nucleotides match TRBD1. The V gene's germline CDR1 is SGHRS and CDR2 YFSETQ. After removal of 5 bases from V and 7 bases from J, the junction contained 9 bases not matched to a gene. The CDR3 runs to 15 residues. The CDR3, as DNA: TGCGCCAGCAGATCTACCACAGGGGGCCTTGAAAAACTGTTTTTT. Its translation is CASRSTTGGLEKLFF.